Listed below are T cell receptor beta chains from one sample, sequenced in a study of CD8+CD57+ T cells in acquired aplastic anemia. TCRdb re-called the reads with MiXCR, one entry per CDR3 protein. The data contain more than 150,000 distinct CDR3 sequences, 45% to 60% of them singletons. Source material: sorted CD4+, CD8+, or CD8+CD57+ T cells (not recorded which) from PBMCs. The receptors derive from a human donor with aplastic anemia. The CDR3 runs from the conserved cysteine through the conserved F or W. A D gene is named only where the DNA matches it firmly. The size entry is marked missing in some rows and otherwise reads once, few, many or a size class.

cdr3_nt: TGTGCCACCAGCAGAGCGGTTGCGGGCAATGAGCAGTTCTTC
cdr3_aa: CATSRAVAGNEQFF
j_call: TRBJ2-1
v_call: TRBV15
d_call: -
clone_size: -

cdr3_nt: TGTGCCAGCAGTCCTACAGGGCGGCAGCCCCAGCATTTT
cdr3_aa: CASSPTGRQPQHF
j_call: TRBJ1-5
v_call: TRBV6-1
d_call: -
clone_size: many

cdr3_nt: TGTGCCAGCACTACAGGGGTATCTCAGCCCCAGCATTTT
cdr3_aa: CASTTGVSQPQHF
j_call: TRBJ1-5
v_call: TRBV2
d_call: TRBD1
clone_size: -

cdr3_nt: TGTGCCAGTACCACAGGGTATCAGCCCCAGCATTTT
cdr3_aa: CASTTGYQPQHF
j_call: TRBJ1-5
v_call: TRBV19
d_call: -
clone_size: -

cdr3_nt: TGTGCCAGCAGTGGGAAGGAGCCCCAGCATTTT
cdr3_aa: CASSGKEPQHF
j_call: TRBJ1-5
v_call: TRBV2
d_call: -
clone_size: -

cdr3_nt: TGTGCCAGCAGTTTAGGGGCCAGGGGGTCTGAAGCTTTCTTT
cdr3_aa: CASSLGARGSEAFF
j_call: TRBJ1-1
v_call: TRBV12-3/TRBV12-4
d_call: TRBD1
clone_size: -

cdr3_nt: TGCGCCAGCAGTGCGGACAGGGGCAGGAGCTACACCTTC
cdr3_aa: CASSADRGRSYTF
j_call: TRBJ1-2
v_call: TRBV2
d_call: TRBD1
clone_size: once

cdr3_nt: TGTGCCACCAGCAGAGAGGTAGCGGGCACCGGGGAGCTGTTTTTT
cdr3_aa: CATSREVAGTGELFF
j_call: TRBJ2-2
v_call: TRBV15
d_call: TRBD2
clone_size: -

cdr3_nt: TGTGCCATCAGTGAGGTACAGCTTGGTAACTATGGCTACACCTTC
cdr3_aa: CAISEVQLGNYGYTF
j_call: TRBJ1-2
v_call: TRBV10-3
d_call: -
clone_size: -

cdr3_nt: TGTGCCAGCAGCGTAGAAGCAGGGAATCAGCCCCAGCATTTT
cdr3_aa: CASSVEAGNQPQHF
j_call: TRBJ1-5
v_call: TRBV9
d_call: -
clone_size: many

cdr3_nt: TGCAGTGCTAGAGGACAAAGGGGCTACACCTTC
cdr3_aa: CSARGQRGYTF
j_call: TRBJ1-2
v_call: TRBV20-1
d_call: -
clone_size: -

cdr3_nt: TGTGCTAGTGGTTTGGGGCCCTCCGGGACAGGGAGGACCGGGGAGCTGTTTTTT
cdr3_aa: CASGLGPSGTGRTGELFF
j_call: TRBJ2-2
v_call: TRBV12-5
d_call: TRBD1
clone_size: -

cdr3_nt: TGTGCCAGCAGCCCGACTAGAACGGTCTTCGGCGGTGAGCAGTTCTTC
cdr3_aa: CASSPTRTVFGGEQFF
j_call: TRBJ2-1
v_call: TRBV7-9
d_call: -
clone_size: many

cdr3_nt: TGTGCCAGCAGACCCGGACTAGCATCCGATACGCAGTATTTT
cdr3_aa: CASRPGLASDTQYF
j_call: TRBJ2-3
v_call: TRBV6-5
d_call: TRBD2
clone_size: many

cdr3_nt: TGTGCCAGCAGCCGAGGACAGGGGGCCTTCCTACGGTCCTACGAGCAGTACTTC
cdr3_aa: CASSRGQGAFLRSYEQYF
j_call: TRBJ2-7
v_call: TRBV7-9
d_call: TRBD1
clone_size: many

cdr3_nt: TGTGCCACCAGTGATGCCGGGGAGTTGAGTGGCACAGATACGCAGTATTTT
cdr3_aa: CATSDAGELSGTDTQYF
j_call: TRBJ2-3
v_call: TRBV24-1
d_call: -
clone_size: few

cdr3_nt: TGCAGCGTAGCCGGGACACCTTCTCAAGAGACCCAGTACTTC
cdr3_aa: CSVAGTPSQETQYF
j_call: TRBJ2-5
v_call: TRBV29-1
d_call: -
clone_size: many

cdr3_nt: TGTGCCACCAGCATAGTGGACAGGGCGGGGGAGACCCAGTACTTC
cdr3_aa: CATSIVDRAGETQYF
j_call: TRBJ2-5
v_call: TRBV15
d_call: TRBD1
clone_size: -

cdr3_nt: TGCAGCGTTGAAGGTGCGGCAGGACCCTATGGCTACACCTTC
cdr3_aa: CSVEGAAGPYGYTF
j_call: TRBJ1-2
v_call: TRBV29-1
d_call: -
clone_size: -

cdr3_nt: TGTGCCAGCAAACGGACTAGCGGGGGGGCCTCGGAGACCCAGTACTTC
cdr3_aa: CASKRTSGGASETQYF
j_call: TRBJ2-5
v_call: TRBV2
d_call: TRBD2
clone_size: many

cdr3_nt: TGTGCCAGCAGCCTTCAGCGGGGAGAGACCCAGTACTTC
cdr3_aa: CASSLQRGETQYF
j_call: TRBJ2-5
v_call: TRBV7-8
d_call: TRBD2
clone_size: -

cdr3_nt: TGTGCCAGCAGCTTTACCTCCTACAATGAGCAGTTCTTC
cdr3_aa: CASSFTSYNEQFF
j_call: TRBJ2-1
v_call: TRBV7-3
d_call: -
clone_size: -

cdr3_nt: TGCAGTGCTAAGGGGACAGACTCTGGAAACACCATATATTTT
cdr3_aa: CSAKGTDSGNTIYF
j_call: TRBJ1-3
v_call: TRBV20-1
d_call: TRBD1
clone_size: -

cdr3_nt: TGTGCCACCAGTGATCCCGCCGTATACACCGGGGAGCTGTTTTTT
cdr3_aa: CATSDPAVYTGELFF
j_call: TRBJ2-2
v_call: TRBV24-1
d_call: -
clone_size: few

cdr3_nt: TGTGCCAGTAGCAATTCACGAGGCTACGAGCAGTACTTC
cdr3_aa: CASSNSRGYEQYF
j_call: TRBJ2-7
v_call: TRBV19
d_call: -
clone_size: few

cdr3_nt: TGTGCCAGCAGCCGTGATTTGACAGGGGCCCATGGCTACACCTTC
cdr3_aa: CASSRDLTGAHGYTF
j_call: TRBJ1-2
v_call: TRBV7-9
d_call: TRBD1
clone_size: many

cdr3_nt: TGCAGTGCTAGCAGTACAGGGCACACTGAAGCTTTCTTT
cdr3_aa: CSASSTGHTEAFF
j_call: TRBJ1-1
v_call: TRBV20-1
d_call: -
clone_size: many

cdr3_nt: TGTGCCAGCAGCCGGACAGCGGTCGAGCAGTACTTC
cdr3_aa: CASSRTAVEQYF
j_call: TRBJ2-7
v_call: TRBV27
d_call: -
clone_size: -

cdr3_nt: TGTGCCACCAGCACTGACGCAGGGGCGCCCTCCTACGAGCAGTACTTC
cdr3_aa: CATSTDAGAPSYEQYF
j_call: TRBJ2-7
v_call: TRBV15
d_call: -
clone_size: -

cdr3_nt: TGTGCCAGCAAGACTAGCGGGACCACAGATACGCAGTATTTT
cdr3_aa: CASKTSGTTDTQYF
j_call: TRBJ2-3
v_call: TRBV19
d_call: TRBD2
clone_size: -

cdr3_nt: TGTGCCAGTAGTATTTTCAGGCCGGGCGACACCGGGGAGCTGTTTTTT
cdr3_aa: CASSIFRPGDTGELFF
j_call: TRBJ2-2
v_call: TRBV19
d_call: -
clone_size: many

cdr3_nt: TGTGCCAGCACTTCATTGGGGACAGGGGGTAGTGTTGGTTTCTTT
cdr3_aa: CASTSLGTGGSVGFF
j_call: TRBJ1-1
v_call: TRBV2
d_call: TRBD1
clone_size: -

cdr3_nt: TGTGCCAGCAGTTTGACAGAACCATACGAGCAGTACTTC
cdr3_aa: CASSLTEPYEQYF
j_call: TRBJ2-7
v_call: TRBV27
d_call: -
clone_size: few

cdr3_nt: TGTGCCAGTAGTGTTCGACAGGGCGAGCAGTACTTC
cdr3_aa: CASSVRQGEQYF
j_call: TRBJ2-7
v_call: TRBV19
d_call: TRBD1
clone_size: many

cdr3_nt: TGTGCCATCACCCCGGGACAGGGGGAATATTCACCCCTCCACTTT
cdr3_aa: CAITPGQGEYSPLHF
j_call: TRBJ1-6
v_call: TRBV10-3
d_call: TRBD1
clone_size: -

cdr3_nt: TGTGCCAGCAGCTTAGGGGGTAGCTTCGAGCAGTACTTC
cdr3_aa: CASSLGGSFEQYF
j_call: TRBJ2-7
v_call: TRBV7-2
d_call: -
clone_size: many

cdr3_nt: TGTGCCACCAGCAGAAAACAGGTTAGCTCTGGAAACACCATATATTTT
cdr3_aa: CATSRKQVSSGNTIYF
j_call: TRBJ1-3
v_call: TRBV15
d_call: -
clone_size: many

cdr3_nt: TGTGCCAGCAGCTTAGGACTAGCGGGGTACCAAGAGACCCAGTACTTC
cdr3_aa: CASSLGLAGYQETQYF
j_call: TRBJ2-5
v_call: TRBV7-2
d_call: TRBD2
clone_size: few

cdr3_nt: TGTGCCACCAGTGATTCTGGGAACACTGAAGCTTTCTTT
cdr3_aa: CATSDSGNTEAFF
j_call: TRBJ1-1
v_call: TRBV24-1
d_call: -
clone_size: -

cdr3_nt: TGTGCCAGCAGTGCTGCCGGGTCTCCTAGCGAGACCCAGTACTTC
cdr3_aa: CASSAAGSPSETQYF
j_call: TRBJ2-5
v_call: TRBV2
d_call: -
clone_size: -

cdr3_nt: TGTGCCAGCTCACCATTGGGACAGGCGGAGACCCAGTACTTC
cdr3_aa: CASSPLGQAETQYF
j_call: TRBJ2-5
v_call: TRBV18
d_call: TRBD1
clone_size: -

cdr3_nt: TGTGCCACCAGCGTTCCAAACACCGGGGAGCTGTTTTTT
cdr3_aa: CATSVPNTGELFF
j_call: TRBJ2-2
v_call: TRBV12-3/TRBV12-4
d_call: -
clone_size: -

cdr3_nt: TGTGCCAGCAGTTCTCCCCCCGGGACGGAGTACGAGCAGTACTTC
cdr3_aa: CASSSPPGTEYEQYF
j_call: TRBJ2-7
v_call: TRBV12-3/TRBV12-4
d_call: -
clone_size: many

cdr3_nt: TGTGCTAGCAGCCTTGGGGGGGAGGACACTGAAGCTTTCTTT
cdr3_aa: CASSLGGEDTEAFF
j_call: TRBJ1-1
v_call: TRBV7-7
d_call: -
clone_size: -

cdr3_nt: TGTGCCAGCAGCTTACTTGGACCTGGAAACACCATATATTTT
cdr3_aa: CASSLLGPGNTIYF
j_call: TRBJ1-3
v_call: TRBV7-3
d_call: -
clone_size: -

cdr3_nt: TGCAGTGCCCGACGGGGGGGTGGCCAGAGAGAGACCCAGTACTTC
cdr3_aa: CSARRGGGQRETQYF
j_call: TRBJ2-5
v_call: TRBV20-1
d_call: TRBD2
clone_size: -

cdr3_nt: TGTGCCAGCAGCCAGGAACAGGGATTTGGAAAACTGTTTTTT
cdr3_aa: CASSQEQGFGKLFF
j_call: TRBJ1-4
v_call: TRBV5-4
d_call: -
clone_size: many

cdr3_nt: TGTGCCAGCAGCTTTGGTAGCGGGGGATTAGACGAGCAGTTCTTC
cdr3_aa: CASSFGSGGLDEQFF
j_call: TRBJ2-1
v_call: TRBV11-1
d_call: TRBD2
clone_size: -

cdr3_nt: TGTGCCAGCTCACCACCAGGGGTGGGGGATAACTATGGCTACACCTTC
cdr3_aa: CASSPPGVGDNYGYTF
j_call: TRBJ1-2
v_call: TRBV18
d_call: -
clone_size: -

cdr3_nt: TGCAGCGGCGGGGGGGATTACGAGCAGTACTTC
cdr3_aa: CSGGGDYEQYF
j_call: TRBJ2-7
v_call: TRBV29-1
d_call: TRBD2
clone_size: -

cdr3_nt: TGTGCCAGCAGCCGGCCACAGGGGTCTGTCACTGAAGCTTTCTTT
cdr3_aa: CASSRPQGSVTEAFF
j_call: TRBJ1-1
v_call: TRBV5-4
d_call: TRBD1
clone_size: few

cdr3_nt: TGTGCCAGCAGCCCCCAAACCGGGACAGGGGATTCACCCCTCCACTTT
cdr3_aa: CASSPQTGTGDSPLHF
j_call: TRBJ1-6
v_call: TRBV4-2
d_call: TRBD1
clone_size: many

cdr3_nt: TGTGCCAGCAGTGAAGGGACAGGGGATAATTCACCCCTCCACTTT
cdr3_aa: CASSEGTGDNSPLHF
j_call: TRBJ1-6
v_call: TRBV6-4
d_call: TRBD1
clone_size: -

cdr3_nt: TGTGCCAGCAACCCTTCAGGGGGTACGCAGTATTTT
cdr3_aa: CASNPSGGTQYF
j_call: TRBJ2-3
v_call: TRBV7-9
d_call: TRBD1
clone_size: many